This TCR beta chain was profiled in a study of blood T cell repertoires in COVID-19. Study context: The United States, Italy and Spain supplied acute and convalescent COVID-19 samples. PBMCs, B-cell-depleted T cells, or T cells provided the cDNA or gDNA that made up the material.

The assay was immunoSEQ multiplex PCR, and TCRdb's table has in-frame clones only and misses some. Here the sample spans 95,000 to 100,000 clones, roughly 83% being singletons. In germline, CDR1 is MDHEN, CDR2 SYDVKM. The V and J ends lost 0 bases and 5 bases respectively, with 16 bases between them. CDR3 length: 16 amino acids. This sequence joins TRBV28 and TRBJ1-1, with D possibly TRBD1 on 6 matching bases. The receptor was isolated from a woman aged 55 to 70 with acute or convalescent COVID-19. Sequencing used peripheral blood. The DNA of the CDR3 is TGTGCCAGCAGTTTATGGGCGAGGGGGAAAAGGACTGAAGCTTTCTTT. The encoded protein is CASSLWARGKRTEAFF.